This T cell receptor (beta chain) derives from a study of T-cell reconstitution after alpha-beta-depleted transplantation in children. Study-wide findings and caveats: There were some patients whose high TCRbeta diversity at day 60 came from surviving recipient T cells and thymic progenitors. It was newly produced T cells that mostly accounted for T-cell counts and diversity one year after transplant.

Per germline, CDR1 SGHDN and CDR2 FVKESK. Trimming removed 0 bases at V and 7 bases at J, with 10 bases between. CDR3 size: 13 residues. Details on this clonotype: Its antigen is as yet unknown.

Using unique molecular identifiers, the investigators prepared the TCRbeta library. Each CDR3 protein is one row after TCRdb ran MiXCR on the PCR reads. This sample carries some 830,000 distinct CDR3 sequences, about 16% of them seen once, and the ten largest clones take roughly 4.8%. The clonotype comes from a male patient aged 10-17 years who had a stem cell transplant for acute lymphoblastic leukemia, so the T cells may come from the graft donor. This material consisted of PBMCs, mostly from graft donor cells, taken 360 days after TCRalphabeta/CD19-depleted stem cell transplant. The rearrangement uses TRBV14 and TRBJ2-7; D possibly corresponds to TRBD2 (6 bases). This CDR3 is CASSQDRRAEQYF. CDR3 in DNA: TGTGCCAGCAGCCAAGATCGGAGGGCAGAGCAGTACTTC.